This T cell receptor (beta chain) was documented in a study of shared clonotypes between healthy human individuals. Clones were read by immunoSEQ multiplex PCR, and TCRdb kept only the in-frame ones, dropping some. The repertoire has about a million clones, about 80% of them found once; the top ten carry roughly 0.83%. Sequencing was done on a sample of memory CD4+ T cells from PBMCs. Subset given: CD45RA-negative fraction. The TCR sequence derives from a man aged 18 to 30 in good health. Some clones in this sample may be carry-over from other donors' samples.

The CDR3 is CATSRDGTGSGAFF. The CDR3 nucleotides are TGTGCCACCAGCAGAGATGGGACAGGGTCGGGCGCTTTCTTT. V usage is TRBV15 and J usage is TRBJ1-1; 9 bases align to TRBD1. The V segment lost 0 bases and the J segment 11 bases; nucleotides outside the gene matches: 7. This CDR3 spans 14 amino acids. Looked up from germline, CDR1 is LNHNV and CDR2 is YYDKDF (reference sequence).